This T cell receptor beta chain was found in a study of OX40 agonist ivuxolimab in advanced cancers. Baseline, cycle 4 day 1, and cycle 7 day 1 were the blood sampling points. TCRdb keeps only in-frame clones here, not all; method: immunoSEQ multiplex PCR. Altogether fewer than 85,000 clones are present, roughly 84% being singletons, with the ten largest covering approximately 7%. Study observations and caveats: Expanded peripheral T cell antigen specificity was not determined. CD4+ and CD8+ T cells in blood underwent clonal expansion by week 6 at 0.1 to 3.0 mg/kg. Part of the nonresponder group also had normalized T-cell clonal expansion that was low.

Germline V CDR1 and CDR2: GTSNPN, SVGIG (reference sequence). The CDR3 is 12 amino acids. The ends were cut back, 4 bases at V and 5 bases at J, with 6 bases in the middle. A word on this clone: Antigen specificity is unknown. Within the sample, other DNA sequences also encode this same CDR3.

This chain connects TRBV30 to TRBJ1-6; no reliable D call. The clonotype comes from an adult with an advanced solid tumor such as melanoma, head and neck, liver or kidney cancer. The specimen was CD4+ or CD8+ T cells sorted from blood, collected in a trial of the OX40 agonist ivuxolimab. CDR3 sequence reads: CAWTGDNSPLHF. CDR3 DNA: TGTGCCTGGACAGGAGATAATTCACCCCTCCACTTT.